These T cell receptor beta chains were read from a single sample in a study of regulatory T cells in long-lasting Graves disease. TCRdb re-analysed the multiplex PCR reads in MiXCR, keeping a single row per CDR3 protein. The repertoire holds roughly 450,000 distinct CDR3 sequences, with less than 25% as singletons. This sample comprised peripheral blood mononuclear cells (PBMCs), obtained when the disease was refractory, from a patient treated with antithyroid drugs. These receptors originate from a female donor with Graves disease. The CDR3 runs from the conserved cysteine through the conserved F or W. A D gene is named only where the DNA matches it firmly. Only some rows state a clone size, as once, few, many or a class for expanded clones.

V,length,size,J,D,DNA,CDR3
TRBV6-6,18,many,TRBJ1-1,NA,TGTGCCAGCAGTTACTCGATTTTGCGCGGGAAGGGGATCACTGAAGCTTTCTTT,CASSYSILRGKGITEAFF
TRBV6-1,13,many,TRBJ1-5,NA,TGTGCCAGCAGTGTGGGTAGGGCTCAGCCCCAGCATTTT,CASSVGRAQPQHF
TRBV9,15,NA,TRBJ2-7,NA,TGTGCCAGCAGCGTAGGTTACGGGGACTCCTACGAGCAGTACTTC,CASSVGYGDSYEQYF
TRBV3-1,14,few,TRBJ1-5,NA,TGTGCCAGCAGTTTAGTTGGGGCCAATCAGCCCCAGCATTTT,CASSLVGANQPQHF
TRBV27,11,NA,TRBJ2-7,NA,TGTGCCAGCAGCCGCTTGAACGAGCAGTACTTC,CASSRLNEQYF
TRBV28,15,many,TRBJ2-5,NA,TGTGCCAGCAGCCAAACCCTCCCGGGTTACGAGACCCAGTACTTC,CASSQTLPGYETQYF
TRBV7-6,15,NA,TRBJ2-3,TRBD1,TGTGCCAGCAGCCAGGGACAGGGGGCGGGAGATACGCAGTATTTT,CASSQGQGAGDTQYF
TRBV20-1,14,many,TRBJ2-7,TRBD2,TGCAGTGCTAGGGGAACTAGCGGGAGTTACGAGCAGTACTTC,CSARGTSGSYEQYF
TRBV6-1,15,few,TRBJ1-5,NA,TGTGCCAGCAGTCCCGGCGGGAGGTTGGGCCAGCCCCAGCATTTT,CASSPGGRLGQPQHF
TRBV12-3/TRBV12-4,13,many,TRBJ1-2,TRBD1,TGTGCCAGCAGTTCTTGGGACAGGGAAGGCTACACCTTC,CASSSWDREGYTF